Listed here are 10 T cell receptor beta chains from one sample, sequenced in a study of blood T cell repertoires in COVID-19 (dated by TCRdb to 2018 to 2020). Library prep was done by the immunoSEQ multiplex PCR assay. Sourced from immuneACCESS, this table was stored by TCRdb with only in-frame sequences that have V and J called. A share of the clones is absent; for the studies checked, an unresolved V gene accounts for under half, and the remainder has no known explanation. Within this sample are 150,000 to 200,000 clones, with 60% to 80% of them counted one time only. The ten largest account for less than 30% of the sample. Sequencing used peripheral blood. The receptors originated from a woman between 65 and 79 years old with acute or convalescent COVID-19.

The chain uses TRBV27 and TRBJ2-2, with D maybe TRBD2 (6 bases). Germline V gives CDR1 MNHEY, CDR2 SMNVEV (reference sequence). V was cut by 5 bases and J by 6 bases, with 25 bases left in between. The CDR3 is made up of 18 amino acids. CDR3 in DNA: TGTGCCAGCAGTCCCGGCTACGAGACGGGAGAAATGCCCGGGGAGCTGTTTTTT. It codes for CASSPGYETGEMPGELFF.

On this clone itself: The sample has other DNA sequences that encode this CDR3 too. V is TRBV6-5 and J is TRBJ2-1; 7 nucleotides align to TRBD2. The V segment lost 9 bases and the J segment 2 bases; nucleotides outside the gene matches: 7. CDR3 length equals 14 residues. Germline assignment: CDR1 MNHEY and CDR2 SVGAGI. The CDR3 here is CASSPSGPYNEQFF. DNA of the CDR3: TGTGCCAGTTCTCCTAGCGGCCCCTACAATGAGCAGTTCTTC.

The chain is built from TRBV7-2 and TRBJ2-5; 7 bases are shared with TRBD1. This CDR3 is built from 14 residues. V lost 5 bases and J lost 5; bases outside the gene matches: 8. CDR1 and CDR2 (germline): SGHTA, FQGNSA. The CDR3 spells CASSQETGWETQYF. As DNA, the CDR3 is TGTGCCAGCAGCCAAGAGACAGGGTGGGAGACCCAGTACTTC.

A few counts support this clone. The V gene is TRBV5-8, the J gene TRBJ1-6; D gene ambiguous. V lost 1 base, J lost 11 bases, and 10 bases lay in between. Germline-derived CDR1 and CDR2 are SGHTS and YDEGEE. CDR3 length equals 13 residues. The CDR3: CASSLLGGAPLHF. CDR3 coding DNA: TGTGCCAGCAGCTTGTTAGGCGGAGCACCCCTCCACTTT.

This clone was seen just once. This chain joins TRBV27 and TRBJ1-5, with D perhaps matching TRBD1 (5 bases). The CDR3 is 15 residues long. Trimming removed 3 bases from V and 4 bases from J, with 13 bases in between. Per the germline V gene, CDR1 is MNHEY and CDR2 is SMNVEV (reference sequence). CDR3 loop: CASSLGDGGNQPQHF. The CDR3 DNA is TGTGCCAGCAGTTTGGGGGACGGGGGAAATCAGCCCCAGCATTTT.

The chain has TRBV6-1 and TRBJ1-3; TRBD1 matches 8 bases. V was clipped by 2 bases and J by 3 bases; unmatched bases: 9. Germline values: CDR1 MNHNS, CDR2 SASEGT. This CDR3 region has 17 residues. CDR3 in DNA: TGTGCCAGCAGTGAACATTCGACAGGGGCGTATGGAAACACCATATATTTT. This codes for CASSEHSTGAYGNTIYF.

This clone showed up just once. This sequence joins TRBV29-1 and TRBJ1-1; weak D call: TRBD1 (5 bases). The CDR3 totals 13 residues. V was pared by 6 bases and J by 0 bases, with 11 bases between. Germline V lookup: CDR1 SQVTM, CDR2 ANQGSEA. Here the CDR3 reads CSVRQPMNTEAFF. The CDR3 DNA sequence: TGCAGCGTCCGACAGCCCATGAACACTGAAGCTTTCTTT.

The rearrangement uses TRBV3-1 (or the pseudogene TRBV3-2) and TRBJ2-4, with 7 bases aligning to TRBD2. Germline CDR1 LGHDT, CDR2 YNNKEL (reference sequence). CDR3 size: 15 residues. Trimming cost V 0 bases and J 8 bases; bases outside gene matches: 7. The CDR3 protein is CASSQEAGAGDIQYF. Written as DNA, the CDR3 is TGTGCCAGCAGCCAAGAGGCGGGAGCCGGAGACATTCAGTACTTC.

The V and J genes are TRBV19 and TRBJ2-7, with 9 nucleotides matching TRBD2. Losses at the gene ends were 5 bases for V and 7 bases for J; bases not matched to a gene: 6. The CDR3 is made up of 13 amino acids. Germline loops: CDR1 LNHDA, CDR2 SQIVND (reference sequence). The CDR3 nucleotides read TGTGCCAGTAGTTCTAGCGGGATAAGTGAGCAGTACTTC. Translated, it gives CASSSSGISEQYF.

V usage is TRBV18 and J usage is TRBJ2-2; 7 bases line up with TRBD1. Germline CDR1 KGHSH, CDR2 LQKENI. V trimming: 5 bases; J trimming: 5 bases; junction bases outside the gene matches: 5. The CDR3 runs to 14 residues. The CDR3 DNA sequence: TGTGCCAGCTCAGCAAAGACAGGGACCGGGGAGCTGTTTTTT. Translation: CASSAKTGTGELFF.